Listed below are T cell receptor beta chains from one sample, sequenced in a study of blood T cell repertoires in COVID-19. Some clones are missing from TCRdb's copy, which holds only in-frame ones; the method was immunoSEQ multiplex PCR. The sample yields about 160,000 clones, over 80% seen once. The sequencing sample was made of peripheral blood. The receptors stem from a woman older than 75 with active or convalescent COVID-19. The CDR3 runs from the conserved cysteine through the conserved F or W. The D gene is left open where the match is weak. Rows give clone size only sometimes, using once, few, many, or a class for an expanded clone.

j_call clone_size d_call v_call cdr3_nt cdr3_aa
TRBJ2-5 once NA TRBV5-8 TGTGCCAGCAGCTTGGGCTCGGGAATGGCCCAAGAGACCCAGTACTTC CASSLGSGMAQETQYF
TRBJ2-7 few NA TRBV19 TGTGCCAGTAGTATTTCTCAGGGCTTGCCCTACGAGCAGTACTTC CASSISQGLPYEQYF
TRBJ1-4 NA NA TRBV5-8 TGTGCCAGCAGTCCCTCCCTAGCCGGAACTAATGAAAAACTGTTTTTT CASSPSLAGTNEKLFF
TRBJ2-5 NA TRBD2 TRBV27 TGTGCCAGCGGGGTGGCGGGGGGAGGTGAGACCCAGTACTTC CASGVAGGGETQYF
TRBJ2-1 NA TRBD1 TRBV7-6 TGTGCCAGCAGCGGCCGGACAGGGGCCCTACCCAATGAGCAGTTCTTC CASSGRTGALPNEQFF
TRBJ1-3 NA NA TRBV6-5 TGTGCCAGCAGTTACTCATCAGGAAACACCATATATTTT CASSYSSGNTIYF
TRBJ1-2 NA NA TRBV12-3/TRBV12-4 TGTGCCAGCAGTCTGGGGCATGGCTACACCTTC CASSLGHGYTF
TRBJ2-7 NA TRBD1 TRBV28 TGTGCCAGCAGCCTAGGGGGACAGTACGAGCAGTACTTC CASSLGGQYEQYF
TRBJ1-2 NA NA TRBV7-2 TGTGCCAGCAGCCCACCCCAGGGGAAGGGGAACTATGGCTACACCTTC CASSPPQGKGNYGYTF
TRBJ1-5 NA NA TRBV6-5 TGTGCCAGCAGTTCCACAGGTGGGGCCCAGCATTTT CASSSTGGAQHF
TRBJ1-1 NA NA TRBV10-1 TGCGCCAGCAGTGAGTCGGGCAAAGAGCAAGAAGCTTTCTTT CASSESGKEQEAFF
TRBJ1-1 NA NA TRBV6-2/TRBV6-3 TGTGCCAGCAGTTACTCGAATGCGGCCACTGAAGCTTTCTTT CASSYSNAATEAFF
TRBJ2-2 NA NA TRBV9 TGTGCCAGCAGCGTAGAGGGGACCGGGGAGCTGTTTTTT CASSVEGTGELFF
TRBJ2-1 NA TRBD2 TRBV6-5 TGTGCCAGCAGTTACTCGAACCTAGCGGCCTACAATGAGCAGTTCTTC CASSYSNLAAYNEQFF
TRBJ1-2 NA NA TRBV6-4 TGTGCCAGCAAGGTGACAACCCGGACTACTGGCTACACCTTC CASKVTTRTTGYTF
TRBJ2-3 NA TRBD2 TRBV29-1 TGCAGCGTTGATGGAGCGGGGGGGCTCAGAGATACGCAGTATTTT CSVDGAGGLRDTQYF
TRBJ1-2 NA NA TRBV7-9 TGTGCCAGCAGCTTTTGGGCAGCTGGCTACACCTTC CASSFWAAGYTF
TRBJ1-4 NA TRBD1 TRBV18 TGTGCCAGCTCACCATTGACCGGGACAGGGGGTGAAAAACTGTTTTTT CASSPLTGTGGEKLFF
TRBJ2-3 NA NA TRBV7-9 TGTGCCAGCAGCCCGCGGGACAGAACAGATACGCAGTATTTT CASSPRDRTDTQYF
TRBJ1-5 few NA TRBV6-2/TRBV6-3 TGTGCCAGCAGTTACCGACCGACCGGGGGGCAGCCCCAGCATTTT CASSYRPTGGQPQHF
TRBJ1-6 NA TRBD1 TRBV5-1 TGCGCCAGCAGCTTGACAGGGGCTGGTAATTCACCCCTCCACTTT CASSLTGAGNSPLHF
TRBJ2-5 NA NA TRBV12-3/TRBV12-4 TGTGCCTCTTCCCTGGGAGAGAGGGAGACCCAGTACTTC CASSLGERETQYF
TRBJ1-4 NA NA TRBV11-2 TGTGCCAGCAGCTTAGGCTTAGGGGATGAAAAACTGTTTTTT CASSLGLGDEKLFF
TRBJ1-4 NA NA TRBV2 TGTGCCAGCAGTGAAAGGGGAACAGGCCCGGATGAAAAACTGTTTTTT CASSERGTGPDEKLFF
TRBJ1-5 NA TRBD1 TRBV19 TGTGCCAGTAGGGCGGGACAGATTAGCAATCAGCCCCAGCATTTT CASRAGQISNQPQHF
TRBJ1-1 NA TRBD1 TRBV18 TGTGCCAGCTCACCAGGGACAGGAACTAACACTGAAGCTTTCTTT CASSPGTGTNTEAFF
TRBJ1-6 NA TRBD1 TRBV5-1 TGCGCCAGCAGCTTGACCATCCCGGGACAGGAAAACTATAATTCACCCCTCCACTTT CASSLTIPGQENYNSPLHF
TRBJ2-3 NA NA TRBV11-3 TGTGCCAGCAGCTTCCAACCTGGGGCCTCCCAGTATTTT CASSFQPGASQYF
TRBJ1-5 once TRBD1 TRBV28 TGTGCCAGCAGAGGGGCACAGGGGGCAGTTCAGCCCCAGCATTTT CASRGAQGAVQPQHF
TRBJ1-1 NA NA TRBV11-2 TGTGCCAGCAGCCCTAGTATGGCCACTGAAGCTTTCTTT CASSPSMATEAFF
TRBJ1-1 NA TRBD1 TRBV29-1 TGCAGCGTTGGGGCCCGTAAAAACAGGGGGCTAGATGGCACTGAAGCTTTCTTT CSVGARKNRGLDGTEAFF
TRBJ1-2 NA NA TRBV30 TGTGCCTGGAGTGTAGACTCCTTTCGGGGCTACACCTTC CAWSVDSFRGYTF
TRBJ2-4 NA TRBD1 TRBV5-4 TGTGCCAGCAGCTTGTGGACAGGGGGCCAAGATGCCAAAAACATTCAGTACTTC CASSLWTGGQDAKNIQYF
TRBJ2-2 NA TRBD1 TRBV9 TGTGCCAGCAGCGCCCGGACAGGTAATCTTGGCACCGGGGAGCTGTTTTTT CASSARTGNLGTGELFF
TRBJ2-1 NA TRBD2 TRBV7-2 TGTGCCAGCAGCTTAGCTAGCGGGGCCTACAATGAGCAGTTCTTC CASSLASGAYNEQFF
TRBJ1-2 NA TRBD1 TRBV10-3 TGTGCCATCAGCCTCTCCCGGGACAGGGGGCAGGATGGCTACACCTTC CAISLSRDRGQDGYTF
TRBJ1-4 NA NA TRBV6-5 TGTGCCAGCAGGAAGGCGGGATCAACTAATGAAAAACTGTTTTTT CASRKAGSTNEKLFF
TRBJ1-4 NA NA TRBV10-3 TGTGCCATCAGTGAGTCTTTGGACAGTAATGAAAAACTGTTTTTT CAISESLDSNEKLFF
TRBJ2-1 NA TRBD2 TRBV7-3 TGTGCCAGCCGGCTAGCGGGGGGGCCGTTCAATGAGCAGTTCTTC CASRLAGGPFNEQFF
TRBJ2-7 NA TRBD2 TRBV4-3 TGCGCCTCCAGCAGAGAAGGTGGCGGGAGCGAGCAGTACTTC CASSREGGGSEQYF